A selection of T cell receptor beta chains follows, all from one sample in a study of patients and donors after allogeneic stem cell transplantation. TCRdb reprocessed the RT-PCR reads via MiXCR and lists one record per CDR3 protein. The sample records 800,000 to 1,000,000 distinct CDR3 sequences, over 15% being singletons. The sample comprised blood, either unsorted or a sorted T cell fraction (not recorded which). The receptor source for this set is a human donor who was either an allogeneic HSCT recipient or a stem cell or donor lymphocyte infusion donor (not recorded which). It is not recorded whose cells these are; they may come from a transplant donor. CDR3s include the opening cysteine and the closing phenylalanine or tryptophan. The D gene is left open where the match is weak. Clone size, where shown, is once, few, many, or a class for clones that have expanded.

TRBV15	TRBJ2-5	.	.	CATSRDGTRQETQYF	TGTGCCACCAGCAGAGATGGGACTCGTCAAGAGACCCAGTACTTC
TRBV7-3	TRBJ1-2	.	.	CASSLRGGSTQDYGYTF	TGTGCCAGCAGCTTAAGAGGGGGAAGTACTCAGGACTATGGCTACACCTTC
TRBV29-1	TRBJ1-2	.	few	CSVEVRIYGYTF	TGCAGCGTTGAAGTTCGGATCTATGGCTACACCTTC
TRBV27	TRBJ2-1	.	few	CASRKKTERYNEQFF	TGTGCCAGCAGGAAGAAGACAGAAAGATACAATGAGCAGTTCTTC
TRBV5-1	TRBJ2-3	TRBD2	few	CASSSTSGAWDTQYF	TGCGCCAGCAGCTCGACTAGCGGGGCTTGGGATACGCAGTATTTT
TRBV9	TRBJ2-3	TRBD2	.	CASSVGGASGGTSTDTQYF	TGTGCCAGCAGCGTCGGGGGGGCTAGCGGGGGAACTAGCACAGATACGCAGTATTTT
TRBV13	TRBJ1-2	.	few	CASSTEGWGKGNYGYTF	TGTGCCAGCAGCACCGAGGGGTGGGGGAAGGGGAACTATGGCTACACCTTC
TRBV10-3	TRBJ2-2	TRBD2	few	CAISRLAGLNTGELFF	TGTGCCATCAGCCGACTAGCGGGGCTTAACACCGGGGAGCTGTTTTTT
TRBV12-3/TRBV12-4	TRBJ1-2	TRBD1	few	CASGTGLLKYGYTF	TGTGCCAGCGGGACAGGTCTCCTAAAGTATGGCTACACCTTC
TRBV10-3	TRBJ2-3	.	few	CAISDKAQGTDTQYF	TGTGCCATCAGTGATAAGGCGCAGGGGACAGATACGCAGTATTTT
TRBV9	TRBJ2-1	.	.	CASSVVGEPYNEQFF	TGTGCCAGCAGCGTAGTCGGGGAACCCTACAATGAGCAGTTCTTC
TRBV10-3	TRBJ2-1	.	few	CAISPGSQGEQFF	TGTGCCATCAGCCCAGGATCTCAGGGTGAGCAGTTCTTC
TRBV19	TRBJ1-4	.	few	CASTGSATNEKLFF	TGTGCCAGTACCGGCAGTGCAACTAATGAAAAACTGTTTTTT
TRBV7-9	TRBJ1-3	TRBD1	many	CASSSRTGGNTIYF	TGTGCCAGCAGTTCAAGGACAGGGGGAAACACCATATATTTT
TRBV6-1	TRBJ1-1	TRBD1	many	CASRIQGVTEAFF	TGTGCCAGCAGAATACAGGGGGTCACTGAAGCTTTCTTT
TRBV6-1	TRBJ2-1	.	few	CASSEREGARENEQFF	TGTGCCAGCAGTGAAAGGGAGGGGGCGCGGGAAAATGAGCAGTTCTTC
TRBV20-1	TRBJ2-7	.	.	CSASRRADEQYF	TGCAGTGCTAGCCGCAGGGCAGACGAGCAGTACTTC
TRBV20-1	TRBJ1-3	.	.	CSAIEQDSGNTIYF	TGCAGTGCTATTGAACAGGACTCTGGAAACACCATATATTTT
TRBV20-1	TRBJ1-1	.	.	CSATPGQQNTEAFF	TGCAGTGCTACCCCGGGGCAGCAGAACACTGAAGCTTTCTTT
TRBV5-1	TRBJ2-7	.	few	CASSLVIPGDEQYF	TGCGCCAGCAGCTTGGTTATACCGGGGGACGAGCAGTACTTC
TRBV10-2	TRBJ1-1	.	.	CASSEPNSGLQAFF	TGCGCCAGCAGTGAGCCAAATTCGGGACTCCAAGCTTTCTTT
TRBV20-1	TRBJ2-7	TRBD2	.	CSASNLREVTYEQYF	TGCAGTGCTAGCAACTTGCGGGAGGTCACCTACGAGCAGTACTTC
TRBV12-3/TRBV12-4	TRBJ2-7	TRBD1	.	CASSLGFGTGTYEQYF	TGTGCCAGCAGTTTAGGGTTCGGGACAGGAACCTACGAGCAGTACTTC
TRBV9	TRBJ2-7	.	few	CASSPRGLTGEQYF	TGTGCCAGCAGCCCTAGAGGACTGACTGGCGAGCAGTACTTC
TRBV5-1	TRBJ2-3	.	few	CASSPGLSSDTQYF	TGCGCCAGCAGCCCCGGCCTTAGCTCAGATACGCAGTATTTT
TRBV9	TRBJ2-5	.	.	CASSPHPIGETQYF	TGTGCCAGCAGCCCCCACCCTATAGGAGAGACCCAGTACTTC
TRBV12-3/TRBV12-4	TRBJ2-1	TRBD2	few	CASSPWGGGNEQFF	TGTGCCAGCAGTCCATGGGGGGGGGGCAATGAGCAGTTCTTC
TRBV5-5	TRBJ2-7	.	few	CASSTPGFPSSYEQYF	TGTGCCAGCAGCACGCCCGGGTTCCCAAGCTCCTACGAGCAGTACTTC
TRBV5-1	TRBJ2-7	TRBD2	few	CASSLERGRLYEQYF	TGCGCCAGCAGCTTGGAGCGGGGGAGATTATACGAGCAGTACTTC
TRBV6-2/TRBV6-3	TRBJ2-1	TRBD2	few	CASSYLSGGGAYNEQFF	TGTGCCAGCAGTTACCTCAGCGGGGGGGGGGCCTACAATGAGCAGTTCTTC
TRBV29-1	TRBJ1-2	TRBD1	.	CSVYGTDRIYGYTF	TGCAGCGTATACGGGACGGACAGGATCTATGGCTACACCTTC
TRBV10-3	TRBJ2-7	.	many	CAISEGRLIYEQYF	TGTGCCATCAGTGAGGGTAGGCTCATCTACGAGCAGTACTTC
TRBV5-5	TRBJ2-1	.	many	CASSLAANEQFF	TGTGCCAGCAGCTTAGCGGCAAATGAGCAGTTCTTC
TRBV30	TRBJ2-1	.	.	CAWSPGPPEQFF	TGTGCCTGGAGTCCCGGACCACCTGAGCAGTTCTTC
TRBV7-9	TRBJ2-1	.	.	CASSSLGWKFF	TGTGCCAGCAGCTCTTTAGGTTGGAAGTTCTTC
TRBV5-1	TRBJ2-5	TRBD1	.	CASSLGTGGSQYF	TGCGCCAGCAGCCTGGGGACAGGTGGGTCCCAGTACTTC
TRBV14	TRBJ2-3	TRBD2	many	CASSRLLAGEGDTQYF	TGTGCCAGCAGCCGTCTACTAGCGGGAGAAGGAGATACGCAGTATTTT
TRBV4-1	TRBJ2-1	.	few	CASSHPLRRDEQFF	TGCGCCAGCAGCCACCCTCTCCGGAGGGATGAGCAGTTCTTC